These T cell receptor beta chains were read from a single sample in a study of radiotherapy plus CTLA-4 blockade in lung cancer. Method: immunoSEQ multiplex PCR; TCRdb's copy keeps in-frame clones and lacks some. This table has 95,000 to 150,000 clones, approximately 90% appearing once. The sample was peripheral blood, taken from a patient treated with radiotherapy plus ipilimumab. These receptor sequences come from a human donor with non-small cell lung cancer that progressed on radiotherapy plus ipilimumab. The CDR3 runs from the conserved cysteine through the conserved F or W. D genes are given only for firm matches. For some rows the clone size is stated as once, few or many, or as a class when expanded; others skip it.

TRBJ1-5	NA	NA	TRBV5-1	CASSQGGNQPQHF	TGCGCCAGCAGTCAAGGGGGCAATCAGCCCCAGCATTTT
TRBJ2-2	TRBD2	NA	TRBV10-2	CASSVIAGVQTGELFF	TGCGCCAGCAGTGTTATAGCGGGAGTCCAAACCGGGGAGCTGTTTTTT
TRBJ2-7	NA	NA	TRBV5-4	CASSLRGSYEQYF	TGTGCCAGCAGCTTGCGTGGCTCCTACGAGCAGTACTTC
TRBJ1-2	TRBD1	NA	TRBV6-5	CASSRSLTGGGYTF	TGTGCCAGCAGTAGATCCCTGACAGGGGGTGGCTACACCTTC
TRBJ1-3	NA	NA	TRBV5-1	CASSPLGGSSGNTIYF	TGCGCCAGCAGCCCCCTTGGGGGCAGCTCTGGAAACACCATATATTTT
TRBJ2-3	NA	NA	TRBV21-1	CASSTTSGTTDTQYF	TGTGCCAGCAGCACCACTAGCGGTACTACAGATACGCAGTATTTT
TRBJ2-5	NA	NA	TRBV27	CASSLSRQRQETQYF	TGTGCCAGCAGTTTATCTAGACAGAGACAAGAGACCCAGTACTTC
TRBJ2-7	TRBD1	NA	TRBV30	CAVRTGNNEQYF	TGTGCCGTGAGGACAGGGAACAACGAGCAGTACTTC
TRBJ1-3	NA	NA	TRBV5-1	CASSLELGNTIYF	TGCGCCAGCAGCTTGGAACTCGGAAACACCATATATTTT
TRBJ2-7	TRBD2	NA	TRBV6-1	CASSRFAGGTHEQYF	TGTGCCAGCAGTCGTTTTGCGGGAGGGACCCACGAGCAGTACTTC
TRBJ1-4	NA	NA	TRBV2	CASSDQGLGNEKLFF	TGTGCCAGCAGTGACCAGGGGTTAGGTAATGAAAAACTGTTTTTT
TRBJ2-7	NA	NA	TRBV4-1	CASSQVRGSSYEQYF	TGCGCCAGCAGCCAAGTGAGAGGGAGCTCCTACGAGCAGTACTTC
TRBJ2-7	TRBD1	NA	TRBV7-2	CASVLGPGQGASEQYF	TGTGCCAGCGTACTAGGCCCGGGACAGGGGGCCTCCGAGCAGTACTTC
TRBJ2-5	TRBD2	few	TRBV19	CASSIMGIGLAGGPGETQYF	TGTGCCAGTAGTATAATGGGGATCGGGCTAGCGGGAGGGCCAGGAGAGACCCAGTACTTC
TRBJ2-7	TRBD1	NA	TRBV7-8	CASSLVRDSSYEQYF	TGTGCCAGCAGCTTAGTTAGGGACAGCTCCTACGAGCAGTACTTC
TRBJ2-1	TRBD1	NA	TRBV5-1	CASSSRGTGRNEQFF	TGCGCCAGCAGCTCAAGGGGGACAGGGAGGAATGAGCAGTTCTTC
TRBJ2-5	TRBD2	NA	TRBV30	CAWSPELAAQETQYF	TGTGCCTGGAGTCCGGAACTAGCGGCACAAGAGACCCAGTACTTC
TRBJ1-3	TRBD1	once	TRBV9	CASTGGRRNTIYF	TGTGCCAGCACAGGGGGGCGCAGAAACACCATATATTTT
TRBJ2-6	NA	NA	TRBV5-1	CASSLSGRSGLSGANVLTF	TGCGCCAGCAGCTTGAGTGGTCGATCGGGGCTCTCTGGGGCCAACGTCCTGACTTTC
TRBJ1-1	NA	once	TRBV7-6	CASVGPGVMNTEAFF	TGTGCCAGCGTTGGCCCGGGGGTCATGAACACTGAAGCTTTCTTT
TRBJ2-2	NA	NA	TRBV29-1	CSVEDRVGPNTGELFF	TGCAGCGTTGAAGATCGAGTTGGTCCAAACACCGGGGAGCTGTTTTTT
TRBJ2-2	NA	NA	TRBV5-4	CASSLLQGDTGELFF	TGTGCCAGCAGCTTGTTACAGGGCGACACCGGGGAGCTGTTTTTT
TRBJ1-5	TRBD1	NA	TRBV28	CASSGKTGANQPQHF	TGTGCCAGCTCCGGGAAAACAGGGGCCAATCAGCCCCAGCATTTT
TRBJ2-5	TRBD2	NA	TRBV27	CASSALAGDGQETQYF	TGTGCCAGCAGCGCACTAGCGGGAGATGGGCAAGAGACCCAGTACTTC
TRBJ2-1	NA	NA	TRBV28	CASSLGQGGEVLASYNEQFF	TGTGCCAGCAGTTTGGGGCAGGGGGGGGAGGTATTGGCCTCCTACAATGAGCAGTTCTTC
TRBJ2-2	NA	NA	TRBV11-3	CASSLGGREVGELFF	TGTGCCAGCAGCTTAGGCGGCAGGGAGGTCGGGGAGCTGTTTTTT
TRBJ2-5	TRBD2	NA	TRBV5-1	CASSPGLAGGYQETQYF	TGCGCCAGCAGCCCGGGACTAGCGGGAGGGTACCAAGAGACCCAGTACTTC
TRBJ2-1	NA	NA	TRBV4-1	CASSLPGTGEQFF	TGCGCCAGCAGCCTGCCAGGGACCGGTGAGCAGTTCTTC
TRBJ2-3	TRBD1	NA	TRBV30	CAWSDLGQGVADTQYF	TGTGCCTGGAGTGACCTGGGACAGGGGGTGGCAGATACGCAGTATTTT
TRBJ2-7	NA	NA	TRBV5-1	CASQAENYEQYF	TGCGCCAGCCAAGCGGAGAACTACGAGCAGTACTTC
TRBJ1-2	TRBD1	once	TRBV9	CASSTDRASGYTF	TGTGCCAGCAGCACCGACAGGGCCAGTGGCTACACCTTC
TRBJ1-3	NA	once	TRBV5-1	CASSPGQQGNTIYF	TGCGCCAGCAGCCCTGGACAACAGGGAAACACCATATATTTT
TRBJ2-1	NA	NA	TRBV4-1	CASSQTYDSYNEQFF	TGCGCCAGCAGCCAAACGTATGACAGCTACAATGAGCAGTTCTTC
TRBJ2-1	NA	NA	TRBV4-2	CASSQEGSSSYNEQFF	TGTGCCAGCAGCCAAGAGGGCTCGAGCTCCTACAATGAGCAGTTCTTC
TRBJ2-7	NA	once	TRBV6-1	CASRKPDSPYEQYF	TGTGCCAGCAGGAAACCCGACAGCCCCTACGAGCAGTACTTC
TRBJ2-1	TRBD2	NA	TRBV7-9	CASSPLRPSGSRDEQFF	TGTGCCAGCAGCCCCCTTAGGCCTAGCGGGAGTCGGGATGAGCAGTTCTTC